This TCR beta chain was found in a study of blood T cell repertoires in COVID-19. Study at large: Some COVID-19 samples were acute and others convalescent; all came from the United States, Italy and Spain. Sources were T cells, B-cell-depleted T cells, or PBMCs; the material itself was cDNA or gDNA.

V was pared by 1 base and J by 9 bases, with 12 bases of the junction left unmatched. CDR1 and CDR2 (germline): MNHEY, SVGAGI. This CDR3 region has 16 residues. In the original workflow: Counts of nucleated cells, estimated from reference gene primer amplification, were obtained. Using immunoSEQ multiplex PCR, the repertoire was profiled, and TCRdb retains in-frame clones only, with some absent. The D gene and trimming were derived from the DNA, and the V and J assignments and clone size from that table. The sample records roughly 95,000 clones, about 80% being singletons. The TCR was taken from a man in his 60s with acute or convalescent COVID-19. The chain is built from TRBV6-5 and TRBJ2-1; 7 bases match TRBD2. Sequencing was done on a sample of peripheral blood. The CDR3 here is CASSYYRGRADSEQFF. In nucleotides, the CDR3 is TGTGCCAGCAGTTACTATAGAGGGAGGGCCGATAGTGAGCAGTTCTTC.